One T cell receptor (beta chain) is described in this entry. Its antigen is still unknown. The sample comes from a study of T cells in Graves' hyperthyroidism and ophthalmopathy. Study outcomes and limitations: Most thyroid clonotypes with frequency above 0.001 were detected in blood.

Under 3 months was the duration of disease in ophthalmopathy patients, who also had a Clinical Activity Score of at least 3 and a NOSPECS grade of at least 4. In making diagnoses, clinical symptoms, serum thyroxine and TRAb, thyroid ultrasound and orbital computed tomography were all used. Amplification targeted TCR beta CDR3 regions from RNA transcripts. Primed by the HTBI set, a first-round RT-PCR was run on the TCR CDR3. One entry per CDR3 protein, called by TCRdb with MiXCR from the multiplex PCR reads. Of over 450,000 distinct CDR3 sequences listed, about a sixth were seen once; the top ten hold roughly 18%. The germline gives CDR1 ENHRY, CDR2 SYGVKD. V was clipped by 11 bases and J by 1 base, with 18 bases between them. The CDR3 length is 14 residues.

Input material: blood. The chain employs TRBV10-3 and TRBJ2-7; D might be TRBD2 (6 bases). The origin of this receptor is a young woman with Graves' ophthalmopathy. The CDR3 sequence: CALTSGTDSYEQYF. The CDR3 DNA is TGTGCCCTCACCTCCGGGACTGATTCCTACGAGCAGTACTTC.